Shown below are 28 T cell receptor beta chains from a single sample sequenced in a study of blood T cells in healthy people across ages (dated by TCRdb to the mid-2010s). Libraries were built with 5' RACE. Sequencing instrument: Illumina HiSeq 2500. A second PCR of roughly 7 to 11 cycles was performed with a sample-barcoded 5' primer and a J-beta primer mix. TCRdb reworked the public reads: Q25 trimming with fastp, MiXCR clone assembly, productive beta chains retained. Here each entry gathers all rows of one CDR3 protein and keeps the most common genes and DNA. The sample table holds around 800,000 distinct CDR3 sequences, of which approximately 67% were seen once. In total, the top ten clones hold 25% to 35% of the sample. The sequenced material came from blood. The receptors come from a man aged 30 to 39 in good health.

This rearrangement joins TRBV29-1 to TRBJ1-2; D is perhaps TRBD1 (5 bases). V lost 1 base to trimming and J lost 6 bases, with 9 bases between them. The CDR3 is made up of 12 amino acids. The germline V gene encodes CDR1 SQVTM and CDR2 ANQGSEA. The CDR3 spells CSVEGQYNGYTF. Written as DNA, the CDR3 is TGCAGCGTTGAAGGACAGTATAATGGCTACACCTTC.

Note on this clonotype: This may stem from a read error, because a much larger clone lies one nucleotide away. This CDR3 is CASRQRYNEQFF. The DNA of the CDR3 is TGTGCCAGCAGACAGCGGTACAATGAGCAGTTCTTC. The chain has TRBV13 and TRBJ2-1, with D possibly matching TRBD2 (5 bases). The germline V and J ends were trimmed by 6 bases and 4 bases, with 7 bases remaining between them. The CDR3 is 12 amino acids. Germline V gene data show CDR1 as PRHDT and CDR2 as FYEKMQ (reference sequence).

This chain links TRBV20-1 with TRBJ2-7; no firm D call. Germline CDR1 is DFQATT and CDR2 is SNEGSKA (reference sequence). The CDR3 runs 13 residues. V shed 6 bases and J shed 0 bases, with 12 bases lying between them. In nucleotides, the CDR3 is TGCAGTGCCTACATGTATAGCTCCTACGAGCAGTACTTC. Translation: CSAYMYSSYEQYF.

In DNA, the CDR3 is TGCGCCAGCAGCCACCCGTTGGGACATACTTTAGGGACGCAGTATTTT. Its translation: CASSHPLGHTLGTQYF. The V and J genes are TRBV4-1 and TRBJ2-3, with D possibly being TRBD1 (6 bases). Germline V gene data show CDR1 as MGHRA and CDR2 as YSYEKL. Trimming removed 3 bases from V and 9 bases from J, with 22 bases in between. There are 16 residues in the CDR3.

The chain combines TRBV9 with TRBJ2-1, with 10 nucleotides matching TRBD2. Germline V lookup: CDR1 SGDLS, CDR2 YYNGEE. V lost 4 bases to trimming and J lost 10 bases; unmatched junction nucleotides: 23. The CDR3 length is 19 residues. The CDR3 DNA reads TGTGCCAGCAGCCTTCGAGAGTTTGGTGTAGCGGGGGGCCAAGGGGAGCAGTTCTTC. Protein: CASSLREFGVAGGQGEQFF.

V usage is TRBV20-1 and J usage is TRBJ2-4, with 11 nucleotides matching TRBD2. The DNA end lines up better with TRBJ2-5; the J call may be wrong. The CDR3 sequence is 14 residues long. Germline loops: CDR1 DFQATT, CDR2 SNEGSKA (reference sequence). CDR3 sequence (DNA): TGCAGTGCTAGACTAGCGGGAGGCTGGGAGACCCAGTACTTC. As protein: CSARLAGGWETQYF.

This clonotype turned up a few times. DNA for the CDR3: TGCAGTGCTAGAGCAGCCAGCTACGAGCAGTACTTC. Protein product: CSARAASYEQYF. This rearrangement joins TRBV20-1 to TRBJ2-7; D not certain. Between the trimmed V and J ends, which lost 1 base and 3 bases, there was a span of 7 bases. The CDR3 covers 12 residues. Germline V gene data show CDR1 as DFQATT and CDR2 as SNEGSKA (reference sequence).

The chain is built from TRBV7-2 and TRBJ2-1; D gene uncertain. This CDR3 has 13 residues. The V gene's germline CDR1 is SGHTA and CDR2 FQGNSA. V shed 1 base and J shed 8 bases, with 9 bases lying between them. Written as DNA, the CDR3 is TGTGCCAGCAGCTTAGTATTGCAACATGAGCAGTTCTTC. Its translation is CASSLVLQHEQFF. Full variable domain (remainder filled in from reference TRBV7-2 and TRBJ2-1): GAGVSQSPSNKVTEKGKDVELRCDPISGHTALYWYRQSLGQGLEFLIYFQGNSAPDKSGLPSDRFSAERTGGSVSTLTIQRTQQEDSAVYLCASSLVLQHEQFFGPGTRLTVL.

The rearrangement uses TRBV7-9 and TRBJ2-1, with D uncertain. Germline V gene data show CDR1 as SEHNR and CDR2 as FQNEAQ (reference sequence). The CDR3 loop spans 10 amino acids. V lost 3 bases and J lost 8, with 2 bases in between. As DNA, the CDR3 is TGTGCCAGCAGCTTTGATGAGCAGTTCTTC. The encoded protein is CASSFDEQFF.

The chain uses TRBV9 and TRBJ2-1; tentatively, D is TRBD2 (6 bases). CDR1 and CDR2 from the germline V gene are SGDLS and YYNGEE. V dropped 3 bases and J dropped 0 bases, with 19 bases sitting between them. The CDR3 has 18 amino acids. The chain's CDR3 is CASSADRGTFSSYNEQFF. Written as DNA, the CDR3 is TGTGCCAGCAGCGCAGACCGGGGGACTTTTAGCTCCTACAATGAGCAGTTCTTC.

The V and J genes are TRBV12-3 or TRBV12-4 and TRBJ2-3; no clear D gene. The CDR3 is 11 residues long. The V gene lost 4 bases and the J gene lost 11 bases, with 10 bases spanning the gap. CDR3 in DNA: TGTGCCAGCAGTTCCCCAAAGAGGCAGTATTTT. Protein sequence: CASSSPKRQYF.

V and J are TRBV6-1 and TRBJ2-5, with D perhaps matching TRBD1 (6 bases). V was shortened by 10 bases and J by 11 bases, with 17 bases between the two germline ends. This CDR3 is built from 11 residues. CDR1 MNHNS and CDR2 SASEGT come from the germline V gene. This CDR3 is CAMQTGIEQYF. The DNA for the CDR3 is TGTGCCATGCAAACAGGGATTGAGCAGTACTTC.

This clonotype was seen a handful of times. The V and J genes are TRBV10-3 and TRBJ2-1; D may be TRBD1 (5 bases). V dropped 7 bases and J dropped 3 bases, with 10 bases sitting between them. Germline CDR1 and CDR2: ENHRY and SYGVKD. CDR3 size: 13 residues. The CDR3 here is CAIKARDYNEQFF. In DNA, the CDR3 is TGTGCCATCAAGGCCAGGGACTACAATGAGCAGTTCTTC.

At least ten counts were recorded for this clonotype. The CDR3 coding sequence is TGTGCGTACAGGGAGAACAATGAGCAGTTCTTC. Translating it yields CAYRENNEQFF. V usage is TRBV6-2 or TRBV6-3 and J usage is TRBJ2-1; possible D gene TRBD1, 6 bases. Germline CDR1 is MNHEY and CDR2 is SVGEGT. CDR3 length: 11 amino acids.

The chain employs TRBV7-2 and TRBJ1-5, with D tentatively TRBD1 (5 bases). Deletions cut 5 bases from V and 1 base from J, with 12 bases between. This CDR3 spans 15 amino acids. Germline CDR1 SGHTA, CDR2 FQGNSA. CDR3 coding DNA: TGTGCCAGCAGCCCGGCGGGGACGAGCAATCAGCCCCAGCATTTT. Protein: CASSPAGTSNQPQHF.

The chain carries TRBV2 and TRBJ2-4, with D perhaps matching TRBD1 (5 bases). Germline-derived CDR1 and CDR2 are SNHLY and FYNNEI. CDR3 size: 14 residues. V was cut by 7 bases and J by 4 bases, with 14 bases left in between. The CDR3 DNA sequence: TGTGCCAGCAAGGCGACAGCACAAAAAAACATTCAGTACTTC. Translation gives CASKATAQKNIQYF.

This clonotype appeared a single time. The chain has TRBV5-5 and TRBJ2-3; D remains unclear. There are 16 residues in the CDR3. Germline V CDR1 and CDR2: SGHKS, YYEKEE (reference sequence). V lost 0 bases and J lost 1, with 12 bases in between. As DNA, the CDR3 is TGTGCCAGCAGCTTGGGCGTGGAGCACCGCACAGATACGCAGTATTTT. Translating gives CASSLGVEHRTDTQYF.

This chain uses TRBV15 with TRBJ1-1; the D is unclear. CDR1 is LNHNV and CDR2 is YYDKDF in the germline V gene (reference sequence). V gave up 0 bases and J gave up 7 bases, with 3 bases separating them. The CDR3 is 11 amino acids. CDR3 coding DNA: TGTGCCACCAGCAGAGATGGTGAAGCTTTCTTT. As protein: CATSRDGEAFF. The whole variable domain, remainder taken from reference TRBV15 and TRBJ1-1, is DAMVIQNPRYQVTQFGKPVTLSCSQTLNHNVMYWYQQKSSQAPKLLFHYYDKDFNNEADTPDNFQSRRPNTSFCFLDIRSPGLGDTAMYLCATSRDGEAFFGQGTRLTVV.

The chain recombines TRBV2 with TRBJ2-1; maybe TRBD1 (5 bases). Germline CDR1 is SNHLY and CDR2 is FYNNEI. V lost 7 bases and J lost 15, with 13 bases in between. The CDR3 has 10 amino acids. CDR3 in amino acids: CASKTDPGFF. CDR3 nucleotides: TGTGCCAGCAAGACAGACCCCGGGTTCTTC.

The rearrangement joins TRBV27 to TRBJ2-5; no definite D call. Trimming removed 3 bases from V and 9 bases from J, with 8 bases in between. CDR3 length equals 11 residues. The germline gives CDR1 MNHEY, CDR2 SMNVEV (reference sequence). The CDR3 region is CASSLGGAQYF. The CDR3 nucleotides read TGTGCCAGCAGTTTGGGTGGGGCCCAGTACTTC.

This chain joins TRBV29-1 and TRBJ1-2; D gene ambiguous. The germline CDR1 and CDR2 sequences are SQVTM and ANQGSEA. The CDR3 loop spans 14 amino acids. V was clipped by 1 base and J by 8 bases, with 17 bases between them. CDR3 region: CSVEAWSSSRGYTF. As DNA, the CDR3 is TGCAGCGTTGAAGCCTGGAGTTCCTCGAGGGGCTACACCTTC.

Notes on this clonotype: Its ends do not fully match the called genes, so a read error is possible. The rearrangement links TRBV20-1 to TRBJ2-5; 8 bases agree with TRBD2. CDR3 length: 15 residues. Germline CDR1 reads DFQATT; CDR2 reads SNEGSKA (reference sequence). The CDR3 nucleotides are TGCAGCGCTACGGGGAGCGGGGGAGACCAAGAGACCCAGTACTTC. Protein product: CSATGSGGDQETQYF.

This sequence joins TRBV4-1 and TRBJ2-1, with D perhaps TRBD2 (7 bases). V lost 4 bases and J 5 bases, leaving 21 bases between the germline ends. This CDR3 contains 17 residues. CDR1 and CDR2 (germline): MGHRA, YSYEKL. CDR3 nucleotide sequence: TGCGCCAGCAGCCCCCGAGATGGCGGGGGCCTAAACAATGAGCAGTTCTTC. Amino acid sequence: CASSPRDGGGLNNEQFF.

The chain recombines TRBV5-1 with TRBJ2-5, with D hard to call. V was cut by 0 bases and J by 13 bases, with 13 bases left in between. The CDR3 runs 12 residues. Germline CDR1 SGHRS, CDR2 YFSETQ. Written as DNA, the CDR3 is TGCGCCAGCAGCTTGGATGGATGGTCCCGGTACTTC. Amino acids: CASSLDGWSRYF.

The gene calls are TRBV9 and TRBJ2-6; no clear D gene. V was shortened by 4 bases and J by 5 bases, with 10 bases between the two germline ends. This CDR3 comprises 14 residues. The germline gives CDR1 SGDLS, CDR2 YYNGEE. CDR3 in amino acids: CASSPRGRANVLTF. The DNA of the CDR3 is TGTGCCAGCAGCCCCCGCGGCCGGGCCAACGTCCTGACTTTC.

The chain is built from TRBV4-3 and TRBJ2-3; 10 nucleotides line up with TRBD2. This CDR3 comprises 17 residues. CDR1 and CDR2 from the germline V gene are LGHNA and YSLEER. The trim removed 3 bases at V and 3 bases at J, leaving 9 bases unmatched. The DNA for the CDR3 is TGCGCCAGCAGCCAGTCGGTCCTAGCGGGGGATACAGATACGCAGTATTTT. It codes for CASSQSVLAGDTDTQYF.

CDR3 bases: TGTGCCAGCAGTTGGGGACCAACCATTCAAGAGACCCAGTACTTC. Its translation: CASSWGPTIQETQYF. J is TRBJ2-5 and V is TRBV27; perhaps D is TRBD1 or TRBD2 (5 bases each). V gave up 4 bases and J gave up 2 bases, with 14 bases separating them. Germline loops: CDR1 MNHEY, CDR2 SMNVEV (reference sequence). This CDR3 comprises 15 residues.

This chain connects TRBV7-2 to TRBJ1-1; possibly TRBD1 for D (6 bases). Germline values: CDR1 SGHTA, CDR2 FQGNSA. Trimming left V 7 bases short and J 2 bases short, with 17 bases between. This CDR3 has 15 residues. The CDR3 protein is CASTQRGTTNTEAFF. The CDR3 bases are TGTGCCAGCACCCAAAGGGGGACAACAAACACTGAAGCTTTCTTT.